The TCR beta chain described here comes from a study of shared clonotypes between healthy human individuals. Naive CD8 cells lacked CD45RO and underwent positive selection for CCR7, leaving out terminally differentiated effector memory CD45RA+ cells. Sequencing was performed with immunoSEQ multiplex PCR; in TCRdb, only in-frame clones are kept and a portion is missing. The data hold about 2.1 million clones, with around 93% observed a single time. Germline V lookup: CDR1 LGHNA, CDR2 YSLEER. The CDR3 is made up of 14 amino acids. Deletions cut 2 bases from V and 8 bases from J, with 15 bases between. The chain links TRBV4-3 to TRBJ1-2; D perhaps matches TRBD1 (5 bases). Sequenced: naive CD8+ T cells from PBMCs. The clonotype originates from a man between 18 and 35 years old in good health. Some clones in this sample may be carry-over from other donors' samples. CDR3 nucleotides: TGCGCCAGCAGCCAACGCGGGACTAGGTCGGGCTACACCTTC. The encoded protein is CASSQRGTRSGYTF.